Listed here are 25 T cell receptor beta chains from one sample, sequenced in a study of monozygotic twins with inflammatory bowel disease. TCRdb re-called the 5' RACE reads; one entry per CDR3 protein, DNA not given. This sample contains roughly 200,000 distinct CDR3 sequences. The material sequenced was blood. Receptor source: a human donor with ulcerative colitis or Crohn's disease, or a healthy co-twin of an affected twin (not recorded which).

This chain joins TRBV29-1 and TRBJ1-4; TCRdb returns TRBD1, unconfirmable since there is no DNA. Germline CDR1 is SQVTM and CDR2 is ANQGSEA. CDR3 length equals 14 residues. CDR3 sequence: CSVYPGQGNEKLFF.

This sequence joins TRBV5-1 and TRBJ1-1; the D call of TRBD1 rests on TCRdb alone, since no DNA is present to check it. The germline CDR1 and CDR2 sequences are SGHRS and YFSETQ. The CDR3 sequence is 14 residues long. CDR3 sequence: CASSSQGFWFGAFF. Full variable domain (remainder filled in from reference TRBV5-1 and TRBJ1-1): KAGVTQTPRYLIKTRGQQVTLSCSPISGHRSVSWYQQTPGQGLQFLFEYFSETQRNKGNFPGRFSGRQFSNSRSEMNVSTLELGDSALYLCASSSQGFWFGAFFGQGTRLTVV.

This chain connects TRBV5-1 to TRBJ1-2. The CDR3 loop spans 11 amino acids. Germline CDR1 reads SGHRS; CDR2 reads YFSETQ. The CDR3 loop reads CASVSDYGYTF.

CDR3 amino acids: CASSLAGGEAFF. The rearrangement links TRBV5-1 to TRBJ1-1; TCRdb picks TRBD1, but there is no DNA to check that call. CDR3 size: 12 residues. In germline, CDR1 is SGHRS, CDR2 YFSETQ.

The chain's CDR3 is CASSLGGTGHLTLHF. The chain links TRBV7-2 to TRBJ1-6; checking the TCRdb D call of TRBD1 is not possible without DNA. CDR3 length: 15 residues. CDR1 and CDR2 from the germline V gene are SGHTA and FQGNSA.

The chain is built from TRBV12-3 or TRBV12-4 and TRBJ1-3. This CDR3 has 14 amino acids. The CDR3 sequence: CASSPNRFGNTIYF.

V usage is TRBV7-2 and J usage is TRBJ2-5; with no DNA, the TCRdb D assignment of TRBD2 cannot be verified. CDR1 and CDR2 from the germline V gene are SGHTA and FQGNSA. This CDR3 is built from 17 residues. CDR3 protein: CASSLARSSGKKETQYF.

This chain joins TRBV6-6 and TRBJ1-2; TCRdb selects TRBD1, and the lack of DNA leaves this call unchecked. CDR3 length: 13 amino acids. Germline V lookup: CDR1 MNHNY, CDR2 SVGAGI (reference sequence). The CDR3 here is CASIIGTVGGYTF.

The chain joins TRBV7-9 to TRBJ1-6; absent DNA, TCRdb's TRBD1 call cannot be checked. The CDR3 is 17 amino acids. Germline lookup yields CDR1 SEHNR and CDR2 FQNEAQ (reference sequence). CDR3 protein: CASSRSGTPTANSPLHF. Together with reference TRBV7-9 and TRBJ1-6, the CDR3 gives the full variable domain: DTGVSQNPRHKITKRGQNVTFRCDPISEHNRLYWYRQTLGQGPEFLTYFQNEAQLEKSRLLSDRFSAERPKGSFSTLEIQRTEQGDSAMYLCASSRSGTPTANSPLHFGNGTRLTVT.

CDR3 loop: CASSLNGANVLTF. This chain uses TRBV5-1 with TRBJ2-6. This CDR3 comprises 13 residues. Germline V gene lookup returns CDR1 SGHRS and CDR2 YFSETQ.

V usage is TRBV11-2 and J usage is TRBJ2-1; TCRdb indicates TRBD2, and absent DNA this call remains unverified. The CDR3 length is 15 residues. The germline V gene encodes CDR1 SGHAT and CDR2 FQNNGV. The CDR3 loop reads CASSLGTSGYIEQFF.

V gene TRBV3-1 combines with J gene TRBJ1-3. Germline assignment: CDR1 LGHDT and CDR2 YNNKEL (reference sequence). This CDR3 is built from 15 residues. The CDR3 reads CASSQDKNSGNTIYF.

V gene TRBV20-1 combines with J gene TRBJ2-5; TCRdb's D call of TRBD1 is untestable without DNA. CDR1 is DFQATT, CDR2 SNEGSKA, per germline (reference sequence). This CDR3 has 14 residues. CDR3 sequence: CSAAPGQGRETQYF.

The chain links TRBV7-9 to TRBJ1-6. Germline V gene data show CDR1 as SEHNR and CDR2 as FQNEAQ (reference sequence). This CDR3 has 15 amino acids. CDR3 region: CASSLRGGENSPLHF.

This chain joins TRBV9 and TRBJ2-7; the TCRdb D gene call, TRBD1, has no DNA to confirm it. Per germline, CDR1 SGDLS and CDR2 YYNGEE. The CDR3 length is 15 residues. The CDR3 reads CASSPFRTGDYEQYF. The full variable domain, rest sourced from reference TRBV9 and TRBJ2-7, is DSGVTQTPKHLITATGQRVTLRCSPRSGDLSVYWYQQSLDQGLQFLIQYYNGEERAKGNILERFSAQQFPDLHSELNLSSLELGDSALYFCASSPFRTGDYEQYFGPGTRLTVT.

The chain carries TRBV4-1 and TRBJ1-2; the D gene TCRdb calls, TRBD1, cannot be checked with no DNA. Germline assignment: CDR1 MGHRA and CDR2 YSYEKL. The CDR3 totals 13 residues. CDR3 sequence reads: CASSRQGTKGYTF.

V gene TRBV5-1 combines with J gene TRBJ1-6; TCRdb reports TRBD1, a call that lacks DNA to check it against. This CDR3 region has 14 residues. CDR1 is SGHRS, CDR2 YFSETQ, per germline. The CDR3 loop is CASSRSGDSSPLHF.

The rearrangement joins TRBV29-1 to TRBJ2-2; TCRdb returns TRBD1, unconfirmable since there is no DNA. CDR1 is SQVTM and CDR2 is ANQGSEA in the germline V gene. The CDR3 extends over 14 amino acids. The CDR3 region is CSVEGGRETGELFF.

The CDR3 region is CASSLGTSGGAVNEQFF. The chain combines TRBV11-2 with TRBJ2-1; the D gene TCRdb calls, TRBD2, cannot be checked with no DNA. Germline CDR1 is SGHAT and CDR2 is FQNNGV. This CDR3 is 17 amino acids long.

The chain is built from TRBV7-2 and TRBJ2-3; TCRdb indicates TRBD1, and absent DNA this call remains unverified. This CDR3 has 17 residues. Germline CDR1 is SGHTA and CDR2 is FQGNSA. The CDR3 loop reads CASSSVLAPFPTDTQYF.

The chain links TRBV7-9 to TRBJ1-4; lacking DNA, the TRBD1 call made by TCRdb goes unchecked. Germline-derived CDR1 and CDR2 are SEHNR and FQNEAQ (reference sequence). This CDR3 has 15 amino acids. The CDR3 here is CASSLNLDPYEKLFF.

This chain connects TRBV28 to TRBJ1-1; TCRdb returns TRBD1, unconfirmable since there is no DNA. This CDR3 is built from 16 residues. Looked up from germline, CDR1 is MDHEN and CDR2 is SYDVKM. The CDR3 region is CASSSPGQGFHTEAFF.

The chain joins TRBV6-5 to TRBJ2-7; TCRdb's assignment of TRBD1 cannot be checked, as there is no DNA. The germline V gene has CDR1 MNHEY and CDR2 SVGAGI. The CDR3 is made up of 14 amino acids. CDR3 in amino acids: CASSWGTGSYEQYF.

The chain recombines TRBV20-1 with TRBJ2-1; TCRdb's D gene call, TRBD2, goes unchecked for lack of DNA. Per germline, CDR1 DFQATT and CDR2 SNEGSKA (reference sequence). The CDR3 is made up of 19 amino acids. The CDR3 reads CSAGGTYRTSVRANNEQFF.

The chain uses TRBV25-1 and TRBJ2-1; TCRdb designates TRBD1, a call that cannot be tested without DNA. Germline loops: CDR1 MGHDK, CDR2 SYGVNS. The CDR3 sequence is 17 residues long. This CDR3 is CASSGTGGPTTYNDQFF.